The 23 T cell receptor beta chains below were found in one sample sequenced in a study of neoadjuvant nivolumab and ipilimumab in lung cancer. The method was immunoSEQ multiplex PCR; TCRdb's version includes in-frame clones alone and lacks a portion of them. This sample has fewer than 35,000 clones, with roughly nine tenths found just once. The sequenced sample was peripheral blood, obtained after neoadjuvant nivolumab, alone or with ipilimumab, at or shortly before surgery. All receptors derive from an adult with non-small cell lung cancer.

CDR3 nucleotides: TGTGCCAGCAGCTCGACAGGGGCAGGGACCGGGGAGCTGTTTTTT. Translating gives CASSSTGAGTGELFF. The chain couples TRBV7-6 to TRBJ2-2; 8 positions match TRBD1. This CDR3 region has 15 residues. Germline V gene data show CDR1 as SGHVS and CDR2 as FNYEAQ. V trimming: 4 bases; J trimming: 5 bases; junction bases outside the gene matches: 6.

The V gene is TRBV5-1, the J gene TRBJ2-3; either TRBD1 or TRBD2 may supply D (5 bases each). Germline V gene lookup returns CDR1 SGHRS and CDR2 YFSETQ. With 3 bases removed from V and 4 bases from J, the gap between germline ends came to 9 bases. The CDR3 totals 13 residues. This CDR3 reads CASSYGTPDTQYF. The DNA for the CDR3 is TGCGCCAGCAGCTACGGGACCCCAGATACGCAGTATTTT.

This clone was observed a single time. The genes are TRBV6-5 and TRBJ1-2, with D possibly being TRBD1 (6 bases). Germline lookup yields CDR1 MNHEY and CDR2 SVGAGI. V was cut by 4 bases and J by 2 bases, with 11 bases left in between. The CDR3 is 14 amino acids. The CDR3 DNA reads as TGTGCCAGCAGTTTAGGGGGTTTAAACTATGGCTACACCTTC. Its protein is CASSLGGLNYGYTF.

J is TRBJ2-1 and V is TRBV6-1; tentatively, D is TRBD2 (6 bases). Germline CDR1 MNHNS, CDR2 SASEGT. The CDR3 is 14 amino acids. V was trimmed by 4 bases and J by 6 bases, leaving 13 bases between them. This chain's CDR3 is CASSADLGGNEQFF. CDR3 sequence (DNA): TGTGCCAGCAGTGCGGACCTGGGGGGCAATGAGCAGTTCTTC.

This rearrangement joins TRBV29-1 to TRBJ2-1; perhaps D is TRBD1 or TRBD2 (5 bases each). The V end was cut by 7 bases, the J end by 4 bases, with 14 bases between. Germline lookup yields CDR1 SQVTM and CDR2 ANQGSEA. CDR3 size: 13 residues. The CDR3 DNA reads as TGCAGCGCAGGGACGGCACAATACAATGAGCAGTTCTTC. This encodes CSAGTAQYNEQFF.

The chain uses TRBV5-5 and TRBJ1-2; the D gene is possibly TRBD1 (5 bases). V was pared by 1 base and J by 4 bases, with 11 bases between. CDR3 length equals 14 residues. The germline V gene encodes CDR1 SGHKS and CDR2 YYEKEE (reference sequence). CDR3 protein: CASSLNLGPYGYTF. In nucleotides, the CDR3 is TGTGCCAGCAGCTTGAATCTGGGACCCTATGGCTACACCTTC.

CDR3 in amino acids: CSVEAESYGYTF. The CDR3 DNA follows: TGCAGCGTTGAGGCAGAAAGCTATGGCTACACCTTC. The chain joins TRBV29-1 to TRBJ1-2, with unresolved D. Germline V gene lookup returns CDR1 SQVTM and CDR2 ANQGSEA. The CDR3 loop spans 12 amino acids. Trimming shortened V by 3 bases and J by 4 bases, and 9 bases separated the two germline ends.

The chain carries TRBV6-1 and TRBJ2-7; D is uncertain. Germline CDR1 MNHNS, CDR2 SASEGT. The length of the CDR3 is 15 residues. Trimming left V 2 bases short and J 0 bases short, with 11 bases between. In DNA, the CDR3 is TGTGCCAGCAGTGAATATGGCGGCCGCTCCTACGAGCAGTACTTC. Amino acid sequence: CASSEYGGRSYEQYF.

V usage is TRBV5-1 and J usage is TRBJ1-1; no clear D gene. Germline lookup yields CDR1 SGHRS and CDR2 YFSETQ. Trimming removed 0 bases from V and 5 bases from J, with 11 bases in between. The CDR3 extends over 14 amino acids. The CDR3 sequence is CASSLEATGTEAFF. CDR3 nucleotides: TGCGCCAGCAGCTTGGAGGCTACCGGGACTGAAGCTTTCTTT.

The chain is built from TRBV7-6 and TRBJ2-3; 7 positions match TRBD1. Germline V gives CDR1 SGHVS, CDR2 FNYEAQ. The CDR3 length is 15 residues. Unmatched junction bases numbered 11, after V lost 5 bases and J lost 6 bases. The DNA for the CDR3 is TGTGCCAGCAGCCAAGGACAGGTTCTTTTGGATACGCAGTATTTT. Protein product: CASSQGQVLLDTQYF.

V usage is TRBV5-1 and J usage is TRBJ1-6; maybe TRBD1 (5 bases). Deletions cut 0 bases from V and 6 bases from J, with 7 bases between. The CDR3 spans 14 residues. Germline CDR1 is SGHRS and CDR2 is YFSETQ. The CDR3 DNA reads as TGCGCCAGCAGCTTGGAACAGGTTAATTCACCCCTCCACTTT. Translated, it gives CASSLEQVNSPLHF.

The chain recombines TRBV10-3 with TRBJ2-7, with 7 bases aligning to TRBD1. V lost 10 bases to trimming and J lost 0 bases; unmatched junction nucleotides: 6. This CDR3 spans 13 amino acids. Germline V gene sequence: CDR1 ENHRY, CDR2 SYGVKD. Written as DNA, the CDR3 is TGTGCCACAGCGGACAGGCACTCCTACGAGCAGTACTTC. This gives the protein CATADRHSYEQYF.

This chain joins TRBV9 and TRBJ2-7, with 8 bases matching TRBD2. V shed 3 bases, J shed 8 bases, and the junction held 4 bases outside the gene matches. The germline CDR1 and CDR2 sequences are SGDLS and YYNGEE. The CDR3 is 12 residues long. The CDR3 is CASSAGGDQQYF. The CDR3 DNA follows: TGTGCCAGCAGCGCGGGGGGGGATCAGCAGTACTTC.

The chain links TRBV5-4 to TRBJ2-5; D is possibly TRBD2 (5 bases). The germline CDR1 and CDR2 sequences are SGHNT and YYREEE (reference sequence). Trimming stripped 3 bases from V and 5 bases from J, with 14 bases between. CDR3 length: 14 amino acids. As DNA, the CDR3 is TGTGCCAGCAGCTCTCCGGGTGGGGAGGAGACCCAGTACTTC. Translating gives CASSSPGGEETQYF.

This clone is a singleton in its sample. The J gene is TRBJ2-3, the V gene TRBV10-2; D possibly uses TRBD1 or TRBD2 (5 bases each). The CDR3 covers 15 residues. The V end was cut by 4 bases, the J end by 3 bases, with 14 bases between. CDR1 WSHSY and CDR2 SAAADI come from the germline V gene. The CDR3 reads CASSVDGAPTDTQYF. The CDR3 coding sequence is TGCGCCAGCAGTGTAGACGGGGCGCCAACAGATACGCAGTATTTT.

The rearrangement links TRBV2 to TRBJ1-2, with D perhaps matching TRBD1 (6 bases). Germline-derived CDR1 and CDR2 are SNHLY and FYNNEI. V was cut by 5 bases and J by 8 bases, with 15 bases left in between. The CDR3 is 13 amino acids. The CDR3 sequence is CASSKRQEGGYTF. The CDR3 DNA sequence: TGTGCCAGCAGTAAAAGACAGGAGGGCGGCTACACCTTC.

V gene TRBV5-6 combines with J gene TRBJ2-7, with D possibly TRBD2 on 5 matching bases. This CDR3 contains 14 residues. Germline V gene lookup returns CDR1 SGHDT and CDR2 YYEEEE. The ends were cut back, 4 bases at V and 1 base at J, with 12 bases in the middle. The DNA of the CDR3 is TGTGCCAGCAGCCGCAGAACGGGGTCCTACGAGCAGTACTTC. It is translated as CASSRRTGSYEQYF. Based on the CDR3 plus reference TRBV5-6 and TRBJ2-7, the full variable domain is DAGVTQSPTHLIKTRGQQVTLRCSPKSGHDTVSWYQQALGQGPQFIFQYYEEEERQRGNFPDRFSGHQFPNYSSELNVNALLLGDSALYLCASSRRTGSYEQYFGPGTRLTVT.

The rearrangement joins TRBV15 to TRBJ1-1; D uncertain. Trimming took 0 bases from V and 0 from J, leaving 20 bases between them. Germline V CDR1 and CDR2: LNHNV, YYDKDF (reference sequence). This CDR3 has 19 residues. The CDR3 nucleotides read TGTGCCACCAGCAGAGATCGCCGGCAGGCCGCCCCCATGAACACTGAAGCTTTCTTT. Translating gives CATSRDRRQAAPMNTEAFF.

This clone appeared a single time. CDR3 DNA: TGTGCCAGCAGCCCCCAAAGGACAGGGACGGAGACCCAGTACTTC. Translated, it gives CASSPQRTGTETQYF. The chain combines TRBV7-9 with TRBJ2-5; TRBD1 agrees at 8 bases. The CDR3 is made up of 15 amino acids. Germline V lookup: CDR1 SEHNR, CDR2 FQNEAQ (reference sequence). The junction had 10 bases not matched to a gene; V was cut back by 5 bases and J by 5 bases.

The rearrangement uses TRBV28 and TRBJ2-3; 8 bases agree with TRBD2. Germline-derived CDR1 and CDR2 are MDHEN and SYDVKM. Trimming took 1 base from V and 2 from J; bases not matched to a gene: 2. The CDR3 is 15 residues long. CDR3 nucleotides: TGTGCCAGCAGTTTATTTAGCGGGGACACAGATACGCAGTATTTT. Protein product: CASSLFSGDTDTQYF.

The chain combines TRBV18 with TRBJ2-7; TRBD1 matches 7 bases. The J segment lost 5 bases and the V segment lost 0 bases, leaving 4 bases of the junction unmatched. Germline V CDR1 and CDR2: KGHSH, LQKENI. The CDR3 spans 14 residues. The CDR3 loop is CASSPPTGLNEQYF. The CDR3 region has the DNA TGTGCCAGCTCACCACCGACAGGGTTGAACGAGCAGTACTTC.

The V call is TRBV7-6, the J call TRBJ1-3, with a tentative D call TRBD1 (6 bases). In germline, CDR1 is SGHVS, CDR2 FNYEAQ. Trimming shortened V by 4 bases and J by 5 bases, and 15 bases separated the two germline ends. The CDR3 extends over 15 amino acids. CDR3 loop: CASSSQEWDRNTIYF. The CDR3 nucleotides are TGTGCCAGCAGCTCCCAGGAATGGGACAGAAACACCATATATTTT.

The chain combines TRBV7-2 with TRBJ1-6; TRBD1 matches at 8 bases. The CDR3 is 14 amino acids. CDR1 and CDR2 from the germline V gene are SGHTA and FQGNSA. With 1 base clipped from V and 10 bases from J, the junction kept 3 bases outside the gene matches. The CDR3 region is CASSLDRGRSPLHF. Written as DNA, the CDR3 is TGTGCCAGCAGCTTAGACAGGGGGAGGTCACCCCTCCACTTT.